The 2 T cell receptor beta chains given below trace back to one sample, sequenced in a study of T-cell reconstitution after alpha-beta-depleted transplantation in children. TCRbeta library construction was performed incorporating unique molecular identifiers. TCRdb redid the calling of the PCR reads with MiXCR, one entry per CDR3 protein. The sample lists 300,000 to 350,000 distinct CDR3 sequences, about 16% occurring once. Specimen: PBMCs, mostly from graft donor cells, collected 360 days after TCRalphabeta/CD19-depleted stem cell transplant. The receptors were gathered from a male patient between 2 and 10 years old who had a stem cell transplant for acute lymphoblastic leukemia, so the T cells may come from the graft donor.

Only a few counts were recorded for this clonotype. The CDR3 region is CASSFSRGAKNIQYF. The CDR3 DNA reads TGTGCCAGCAGCTTCAGCAGAGGGGCCAAAAACATTCAGTACTTC. The chain combines TRBV11-2 with TRBJ2-4; D is perhaps TRBD2 (5 bases). V lost 3 bases to trimming and J lost 1 base, with 10 bases between them. Germline V gene lookup returns CDR1 SGHAT and CDR2 FQNNGV. The CDR3 runs to 15 residues.

The sample holds many counts of this clonotype. This chain connects TRBV29-1 to TRBJ1-5; D perhaps matches TRBD1 (5 bases). Germline V lookup: CDR1 SQVTM, CDR2 ANQGSEA. This CDR3 is built from 13 residues. Between the trimmed V and J ends, which lost 7 bases and 3 bases, there was a span of 13 bases. CDR3 loop: CSARGGINQPQHF. The CDR3 bases are TGCAGCGCCCGCGGGGGTATCAATCAGCCCCAGCATTTT.